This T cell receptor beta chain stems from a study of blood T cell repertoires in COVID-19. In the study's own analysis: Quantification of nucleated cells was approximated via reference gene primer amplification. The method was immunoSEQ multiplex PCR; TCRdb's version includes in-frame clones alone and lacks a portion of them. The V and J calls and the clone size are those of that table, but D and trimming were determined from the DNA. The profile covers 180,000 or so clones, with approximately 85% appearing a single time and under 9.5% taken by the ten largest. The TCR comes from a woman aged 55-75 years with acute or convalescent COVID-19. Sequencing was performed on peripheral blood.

CDR3 loop: CSASPGTGPRGYTF. CDR3 nucleotides: TGCAGTGCTAGTCCGGGAACAGGGCCCCGTGGCTACACCTTC. The chain combines TRBV20-1 with TRBJ1-2, with D maybe TRBD1 (6 bases). The V gene's germline CDR1 is DFQATT and CDR2 SNEGSKA (reference sequence). Trimming removed 3 bases at V and 7 bases at J, with 18 bases between. The CDR3 is 14 residues long.